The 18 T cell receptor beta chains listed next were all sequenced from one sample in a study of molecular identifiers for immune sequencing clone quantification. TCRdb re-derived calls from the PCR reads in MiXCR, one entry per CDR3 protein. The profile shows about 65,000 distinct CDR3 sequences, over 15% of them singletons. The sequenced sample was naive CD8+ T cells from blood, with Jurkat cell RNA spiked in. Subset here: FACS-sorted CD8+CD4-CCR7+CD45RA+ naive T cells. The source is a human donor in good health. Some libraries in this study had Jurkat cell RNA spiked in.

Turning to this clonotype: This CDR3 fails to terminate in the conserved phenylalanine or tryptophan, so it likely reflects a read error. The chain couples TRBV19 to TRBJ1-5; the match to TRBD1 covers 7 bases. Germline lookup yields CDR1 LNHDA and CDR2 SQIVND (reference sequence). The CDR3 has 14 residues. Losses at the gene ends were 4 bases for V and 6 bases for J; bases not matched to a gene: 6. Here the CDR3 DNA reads TGTGCCAGTAGTACCCGACAGGGTCGTCAGCCCCAGCATCTT. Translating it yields CASSTRQGRQPQHL.

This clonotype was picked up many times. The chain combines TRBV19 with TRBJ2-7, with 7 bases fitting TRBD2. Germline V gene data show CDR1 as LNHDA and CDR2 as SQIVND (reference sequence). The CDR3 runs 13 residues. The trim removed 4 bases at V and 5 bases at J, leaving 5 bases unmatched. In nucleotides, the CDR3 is TGTGCCAGTAGTAGCGGGAGCTGGAACGAGCAGTACTTC. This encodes CASSSGSWNEQYF.

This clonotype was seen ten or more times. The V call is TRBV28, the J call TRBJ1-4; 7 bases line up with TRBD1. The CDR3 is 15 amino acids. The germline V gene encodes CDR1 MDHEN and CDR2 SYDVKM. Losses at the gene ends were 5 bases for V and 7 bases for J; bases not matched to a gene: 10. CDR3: CASSPVRGESEKLFF. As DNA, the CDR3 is TGTGCCAGCAGTCCGGTCAGGGGGGAAAGTGAAAAACTGTTTTTT.

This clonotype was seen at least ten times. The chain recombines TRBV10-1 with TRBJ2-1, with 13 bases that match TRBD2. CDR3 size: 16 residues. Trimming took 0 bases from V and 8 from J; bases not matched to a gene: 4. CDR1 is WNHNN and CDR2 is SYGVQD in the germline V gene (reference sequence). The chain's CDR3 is CASSESRTSGSYEQFF. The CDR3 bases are TGCGCCAGCAGTGAGTCGCGGACTAGCGGGAGTTATGAGCAGTTCTTC.

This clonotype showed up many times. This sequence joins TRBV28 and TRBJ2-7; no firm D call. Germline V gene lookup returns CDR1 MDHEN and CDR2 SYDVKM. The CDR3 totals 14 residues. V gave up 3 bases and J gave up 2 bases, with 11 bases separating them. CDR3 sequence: CASSLSNNPYEQYF. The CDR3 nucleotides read TGTGCCAGCAGTTTGTCAAACAACCCCTACGAGCAGTACTTC.

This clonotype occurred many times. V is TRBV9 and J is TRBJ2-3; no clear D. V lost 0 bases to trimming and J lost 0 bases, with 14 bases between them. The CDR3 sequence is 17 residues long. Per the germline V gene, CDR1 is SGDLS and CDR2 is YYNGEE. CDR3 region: CASSVARSGDSTDTQYF. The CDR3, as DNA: TGTGCCAGCAGCGTAGCTAGGAGTGGAGATAGCACAGATACGCAGTATTTT. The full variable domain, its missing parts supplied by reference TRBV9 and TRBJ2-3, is DSGVTQTPKHLITATGQRVTLRCSPRSGDLSVYWYQQSLDQGLQFLIQYYNGEERAKGNILERFSAQQFPDLHSELNLSSLELGDSALYFCASSVARSGDSTDTQYFGPGTRLTVL.

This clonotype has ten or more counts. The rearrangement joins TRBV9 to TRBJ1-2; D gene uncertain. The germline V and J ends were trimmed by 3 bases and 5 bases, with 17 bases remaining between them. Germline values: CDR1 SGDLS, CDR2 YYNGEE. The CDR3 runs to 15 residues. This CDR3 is CASSGSVGFFYGYTF. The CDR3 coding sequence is TGTGCCAGCAGCGGGAGTGTGGGGTTCTTTTATGGCTACACCTTC.

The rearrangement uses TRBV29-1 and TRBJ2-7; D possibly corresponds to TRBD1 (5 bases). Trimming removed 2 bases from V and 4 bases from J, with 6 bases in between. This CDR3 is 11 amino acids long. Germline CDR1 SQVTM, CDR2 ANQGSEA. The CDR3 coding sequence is TGCAGCGTTGAACAGGGTTACGAGCAGTACTTC. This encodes CSVEQGYEQYF.

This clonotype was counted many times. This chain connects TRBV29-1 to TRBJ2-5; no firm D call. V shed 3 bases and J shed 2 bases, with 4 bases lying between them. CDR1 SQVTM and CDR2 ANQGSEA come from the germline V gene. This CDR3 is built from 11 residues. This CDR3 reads CSVDQQETQYF. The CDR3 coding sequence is TGCAGCGTTGACCAACAAGAGACCCAGTACTTC.

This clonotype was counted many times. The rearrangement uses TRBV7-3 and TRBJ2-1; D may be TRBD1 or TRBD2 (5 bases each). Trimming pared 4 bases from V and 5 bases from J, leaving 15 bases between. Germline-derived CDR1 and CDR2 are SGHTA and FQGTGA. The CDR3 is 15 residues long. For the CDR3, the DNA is TGTGCCAGCAGCTCACCCGGGACCCTCGACAATGAGCAGTTCTTC. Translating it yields CASSSPGTLDNEQFF.

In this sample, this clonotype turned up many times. This chain's CDR3 is CASSFVTSNAEQYF. As DNA, the CDR3 is TGTGCCAGCAGTTTCGTGACTAGCAATGCCGAGCAGTACTTC. V is TRBV27 and J is TRBJ2-7; 7 nucleotides match TRBD2. V dropped 3 bases and J dropped 6; count of bases not matched to a gene: 8. CDR3 size: 14 residues. The germline V gene has CDR1 MNHEY and CDR2 SMNVEV (reference sequence).

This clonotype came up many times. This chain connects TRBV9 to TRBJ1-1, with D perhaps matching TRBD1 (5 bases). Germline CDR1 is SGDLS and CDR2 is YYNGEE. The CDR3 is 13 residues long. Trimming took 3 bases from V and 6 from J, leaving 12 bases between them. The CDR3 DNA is TGTGCCAGCAGCGGCCGGGGGGACTCTGAAGCTTTCTTT. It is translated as CASSGRGDSEAFF.

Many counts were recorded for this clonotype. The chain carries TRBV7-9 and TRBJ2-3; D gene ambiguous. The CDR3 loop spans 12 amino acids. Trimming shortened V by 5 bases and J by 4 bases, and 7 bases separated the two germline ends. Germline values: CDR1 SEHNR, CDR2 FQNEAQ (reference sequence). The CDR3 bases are TGTGCCAGCAGCCCAAGCCCAGATACGCAGTATTTT. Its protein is CASSPSPDTQYF. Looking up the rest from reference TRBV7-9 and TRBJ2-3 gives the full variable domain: DTGVSQNPRHKITKRGQNVTFRCDPISEHNRLYWYRQTLGQGPEFLTYFQNEAQLEKSRLLSDRFSAERPKGSFSTLEIQRTEQGDSAMYLCASSPSPDTQYFGPGTRLTVL.

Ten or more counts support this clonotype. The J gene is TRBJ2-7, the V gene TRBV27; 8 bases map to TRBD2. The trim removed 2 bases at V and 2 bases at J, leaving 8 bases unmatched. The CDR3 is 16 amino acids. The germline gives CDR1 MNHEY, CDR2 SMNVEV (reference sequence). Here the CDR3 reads CASSLQSGSLPYEQYF. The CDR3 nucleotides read TGTGCCAGCAGTTTACAGAGCGGGAGCCTCCCCTACGAGCAGTACTTC.

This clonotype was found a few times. The CDR3 region has the DNA TGTGCCACCAGCGGCACGACTAGCGGCTACGAGCAGTACTTC. Amino acids: CATSGTTSGYEQYF. This rearrangement joins TRBV15 to TRBJ2-7, with 9 bases identical to TRBD2. Germline V gene data show CDR1 as LNHNV and CDR2 as YYDKDF (reference sequence). This CDR3 is built from 14 residues. V gave up 5 bases and J gave up 3 bases; unmatched junction bases: 5.

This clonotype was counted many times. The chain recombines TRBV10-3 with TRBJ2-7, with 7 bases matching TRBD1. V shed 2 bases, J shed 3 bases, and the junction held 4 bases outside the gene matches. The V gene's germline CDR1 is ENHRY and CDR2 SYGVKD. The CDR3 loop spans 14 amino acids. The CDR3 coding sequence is TGTGCCATCAGTGAGCCGGGACAGAGCTACGAGCAGTACTTC. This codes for CAISEPGQSYEQYF.

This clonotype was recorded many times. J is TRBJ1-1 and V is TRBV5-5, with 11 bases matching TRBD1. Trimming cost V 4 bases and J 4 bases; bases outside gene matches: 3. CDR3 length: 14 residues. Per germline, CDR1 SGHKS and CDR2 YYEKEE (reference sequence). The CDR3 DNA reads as TGTGCCAGCAGCCATGGGACAGGGGGCACTGAAGCTTTCTTT. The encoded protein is CASSHGTGGTEAFF.

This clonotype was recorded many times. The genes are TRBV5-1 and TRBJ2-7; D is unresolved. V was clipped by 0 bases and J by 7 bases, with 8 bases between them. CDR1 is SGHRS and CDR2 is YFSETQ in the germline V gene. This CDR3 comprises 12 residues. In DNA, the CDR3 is TGCGCCAGCAGCTTGGGACCTACAGAGCAGTACTTC. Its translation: CASSLGPTEQYF. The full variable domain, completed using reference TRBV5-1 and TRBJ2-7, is KAGVTQTPRYLIKTRGQQVTLSCSPISGHRSVSWYQQTPGQGLQFLFEYFSETQRNKGNFPGRFSGRQFSNSRSEMNVSTLELGDSALYLCASSLGPTEQYFGPGTRLTVT.